The 12 T cell receptor beta chains in this list originate from one sample, sequenced in a study of blood T cells in healthy people across ages. With a J-beta primer mix and a sample-barcoded 5' primer, a second PCR ran roughly 6 to 11 cycles. From the 5' RACE reads, TCRdb called clonotypes with MiXCR, one entry per CDR3 protein. This table has about 640,000 distinct CDR3 sequences, approximately 50% appearing once. The sample consisted of blood. The receptors originated from a man aged 60 to 69 in good health.

V and J are TRBV5-1 and TRBJ1-2, with D perhaps matching TRBD1 (6 bases). Germline CDR1 SGHRS, CDR2 YFSETQ. The CDR3 length is 15 residues. V was cut by 3 bases and J by 7 bases, with 19 bases left in between. The CDR3, as DNA: TGCGCCAGCAGCTCCCCGGGGGGGCTCCGAGGTGGCTACACCTTC. It translates to CASSSPGGLRGGYTF.

This clonotype was seen a handful of times. The gene calls are TRBV5-1 and TRBJ2-4; TRBD2 might be the D (5 bases). V was trimmed by 2 bases and J by 15 bases, leaving 15 bases between them. CDR3 length equals 12 residues. Germline CDR1 and CDR2: SGHRS and YFSETQ. The CDR3 DNA sequence: TGCGCCAGCAGCTTTGAGGGAACGGATTGGTACTTC. It encodes CASSFEGTDWYF.

V and J are TRBV12-3 or TRBV12-4 and TRBJ2-3, with D hard to call. The CDR3 has 14 residues. V gave up 7 bases and J gave up 0 bases, with 11 bases separating them. The CDR3 DNA is TGTGCCAGCACTATACAGTCTAGCACAGATACGCAGTATTTT. This sequence encodes CASTIQSSTDTQYF.

This clonotype was seen repeatedly, ten times or more. The chain has TRBV20-1 and TRBJ1-5; D is unresolved. CDR3 length equals 13 residues. The V gene lost 4 bases and the J gene lost 2 bases, with 9 bases spanning the gap. Per the germline V gene, CDR1 is DFQATT and CDR2 is SNEGSKA (reference sequence). CDR3 protein: CSATVLGNQPQHF. As DNA, the CDR3 is TGCAGTGCTACTGTCCTGGGCAATCAGCCCCAGCATTTT.

This clonotype was seen a handful of times. The chain links TRBV10-3 to TRBJ2-7; the D gene is possibly TRBD1 (6 bases). The CDR3 has 13 amino acids. V dropped 6 bases and J dropped 4 bases, with 13 bases sitting between them. Germline values: CDR1 ENHRY, CDR2 SYGVKD. CDR3 loop: CAISKDRKYEQYF. The CDR3 coding sequence is TGTGCCATCAGCAAGGACAGAAAGTACGAGCAGTACTTC.

The genes are TRBV7-2 and TRBJ2-7; D ambiguous. This CDR3 spans 13 amino acids. The germline CDR1 and CDR2 sequences are SGHTA and FQGNSA. V lost 4 bases, J lost 3 bases, and 10 bases lay in between. The CDR3: CASSSQRLYEQYF. The CDR3 nucleotides read TGTGCCAGCAGCTCGCAGCGACTCTACGAGCAGTACTTC.

V is TRBV10-1 and J is TRBJ2-1, with a weak D call TRBD1 (6 bases). Per germline, CDR1 WNHNN and CDR2 SYGVQD (reference sequence). V gave up 2 bases and J gave up 8 bases, with 28 bases separating them. This CDR3 has 19 residues. The CDR3 protein is CASSETRTPRGARGYEQFF. The DNA of the CDR3 is TGCGCCAGCAGTGAGACAAGGACACCCCGAGGTGCAAGGGGGTATGAGCAGTTCTTC.

The chain links TRBV10-3 to TRBJ2-7; no definite D call. CDR1 is ENHRY and CDR2 is SYGVKD in the germline V gene. Deletions cut 5 bases from V and 5 bases from J, with 4 bases between. This CDR3 spans 10 amino acids. As DNA, the CDR3 is TGTGCCATCAGTACAGACGAGCAGTACTTC. This codes for CAISTDEQYF.

The genes are TRBV7-6 and TRBJ2-7; 12 nucleotides agree with TRBD2. Gene TRBJ2-5 matches the end of the DNA better, so the J call may be wrong. Looked up from germline, CDR1 is SGHVS and CDR2 is FNYEAQ. This CDR3 comprises 16 residues. The CDR3: CASSLDWTSGKETQYF. The CDR3 nucleotides read TGTGCCAGCAGCTTAGATTGGACTAGCGGGAAGGAGACCCAGTACTTC.

The gene calls are TRBV4-2 and TRBJ1-2; 7 bases match TRBD1. The junction had 3 bases not matched to a gene; V was cut back by 3 bases and J by 8 bases. The CDR3 contains 12 residues. In germline, CDR1 is LGHNA, CDR2 YNFKEQ. The CDR3 bases are TGTGCCAGCAGCCACTACAGGGGAGGCTACACCTTC. Translation gives CASSHYRGGYTF.

The V gene is TRBV6-5, the J gene TRBJ1-6; a possible D gene is TRBD1 (6 bases). The germline V and J ends were trimmed by 2 bases and 8 bases, with 10 bases remaining between them. Per germline, CDR1 MNHEY and CDR2 SVGAGI. This CDR3 contains 14 residues. CDR3 coding DNA: TGTGCCAGCAGTTACGACAGGAGAGATTCACCCCTCCACTTT. It is translated as CASSYDRRDSPLHF.

This chain links TRBV12-3 or TRBV12-4 with TRBJ2-3, with D perhaps matching TRBD2 (6 bases). CDR3 size: 15 residues. V lost 3 bases and J lost 0, with 10 bases in between. This CDR3 is CASSFGGMSTDTQYF. CDR3 sequence (DNA): TGTGCCAGCAGTTTCGGGGGTATGAGCACAGATACGCAGTATTTT.